A single sample gave rise to the 9 T cell receptor beta chains below, sequenced in a study of CD8+ T cells in alopecia areata. Treatment meaning: oral pan-JAK inhibitor, 5-10 mg twice daily. RNA was extracted and reverse transcribed into cDNA as the sequencing template. TCRdb keeps only in-frame clones here, not all; method: immunoSEQ multiplex PCR. The sample has approximately 150,000 clones; roughly 58% are singletons. This sample comprised CD4+ T cells sorted from blood, obtained between weeks 55 and 65, from a patient treated with tofacitinib. The receptors derive from a human donor with alopecia areata.

This clone was seen a few times. The chain is built from TRBV7-9 and TRBJ1-2; no clear D gene. Between the trimmed V and J ends, which lost 1 base and 3 bases, there was a span of 6 bases. From germline, CDR1 is SEHNR and CDR2 FQNEAQ (reference sequence). The CDR3 is made up of 13 amino acids. DNA for the CDR3: TGTGCCAGCAGCTTAGGAAAGGACTATGGCTACACCTTC. As protein: CASSLGKDYGYTF.

This clone was observed a few times. The J gene is TRBJ2-5, the V gene TRBV7-9; 8 nucleotides match TRBD2. Germline V gives CDR1 SEHNR, CDR2 FQNEAQ (reference sequence). V was pared by 4 bases and J by 3 bases, with 4 bases of the junction left unmatched. The CDR3 has 14 amino acids. Here the CDR3 reads CASSSGGSKETQYF. The CDR3 nucleotides read TGTGCCAGCAGCTCGGGGGGGTCCAAAGAGACCCAGTACTTC.

The chain recombines TRBV10-3 with TRBJ2-5; weak D call: TRBD1 (6 bases). The germline gives CDR1 ENHRY, CDR2 SYGVKD. V was shortened by 7 bases and J by 0 bases, with 9 bases between the two germline ends. The CDR3 totals 13 residues. CDR3 region: CAIKDSYQETQYF. The CDR3 coding sequence is TGTGCCATCAAGGACAGCTACCAAGAGACCCAGTACTTC.

The chain combines TRBV12-5 with TRBJ1-1, with 8 positions matching TRBD1. The V segment lost 7 bases and the J segment 4 bases; nucleotides outside the gene matches: 8. CDR3 length equals 14 residues. The germline gives CDR1 LGHNT, CDR2 FRNRAP. The CDR3 region has the DNA TGTGCTAGTGCCCTGACAGGGGAGGTCACTGAAGCTTTCTTT. This gives the protein CASALTGEVTEAFF.

This clone was detected only a few times. CDR3 coding DNA: TGTGCCAGCAGCCGGGACAGGGCCTACGAGCAGTACTTC. Its protein is CASSRDRAYEQYF. The chain carries TRBV7-2 and TRBJ2-7, with 9 bases aligning to TRBD1. This CDR3 is built from 13 residues. The V gene's germline CDR1 is SGHTA and CDR2 FQGNSA. After removal of 5 bases from V and 2 bases from J, the junction contained 1 base not matched to a gene.

DNA for the CDR3: TGCGCCAGCAGCTTAGAGAATGAGCAGTTCTTC. The encoded protein is CASSLENEQFF. The chain is built from TRBV5-1 and TRBJ2-1; D unresolved. The V end lost 2 bases, the J end lost 7 bases, and 4 bases lay between the germline ends. From germline, CDR1 is SGHRS and CDR2 YFSETQ. The CDR3 loop spans 11 amino acids.

CDR3 region: CASSLGQGAGNQETQYF. CDR3 bases: TGCGCCAGCAGCTTGGGACAGGGGGCGGGCAACCAAGAGACCCAGTACTTC. The chain links TRBV5-1 to TRBJ2-5; TRBD1 matches at 10 bases. CDR1 and CDR2 from the germline V gene are SGHRS and YFSETQ. J gave up 0 bases and V 0 bases, and 5 bases lay outside the gene matches. The CDR3 is 17 amino acids.

This sequence joins TRBV29-1 and TRBJ2-1; unclear D gene. The CDR3 consists of 14 residues. Germline CDR1 is SQVTM and CDR2 is ANQGSEA. V was clipped by 7 bases and J by 4 bases, with 17 bases between them. This CDR3 reads CSAFTPTYYNEQFF. The CDR3 DNA follows: TGCAGCGCCTTCACCCCCACATATTACAATGAGCAGTTCTTC.

This clone has a handful of counts. The chain couples TRBV6-5 to TRBJ1-2; D ambiguous. The CDR3 consists of 12 residues. V dropped 6 bases and J dropped 4 bases, with 9 bases sitting between them. Germline lookup yields CDR1 MNHEY and CDR2 SVGAGI. The CDR3 nucleotides are TGTGCCAGCAGCAACTCCCTCTATGGCTACACCTTC. This sequence encodes CASSNSLYGYTF.